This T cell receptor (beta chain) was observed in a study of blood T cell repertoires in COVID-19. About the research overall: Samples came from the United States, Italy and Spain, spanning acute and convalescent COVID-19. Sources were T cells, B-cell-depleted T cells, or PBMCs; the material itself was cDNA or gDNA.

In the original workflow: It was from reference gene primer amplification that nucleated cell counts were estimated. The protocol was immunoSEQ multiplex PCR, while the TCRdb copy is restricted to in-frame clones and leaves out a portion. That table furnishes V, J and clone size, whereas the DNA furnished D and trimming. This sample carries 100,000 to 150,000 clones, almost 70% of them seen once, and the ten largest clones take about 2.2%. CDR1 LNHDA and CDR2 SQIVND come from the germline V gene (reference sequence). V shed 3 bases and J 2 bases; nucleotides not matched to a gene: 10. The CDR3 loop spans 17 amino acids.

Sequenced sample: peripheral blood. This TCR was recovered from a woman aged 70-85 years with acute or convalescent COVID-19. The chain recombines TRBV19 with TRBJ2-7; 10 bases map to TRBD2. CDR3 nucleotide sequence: TGTGCCAGTAGTATTAAAAGGAGCGGGAGGGGGACCTACGAGCAGTACTTC. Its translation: CASSIKRSGRGTYEQYF.